The 30 T cell receptor beta chains presented below share a single source sample, sequenced in a study of T-cell reconstitution after alpha-beta-depleted transplantation in children. A TCRbeta library incorporating unique molecular identifiers was prepared. TCRdb independently ran MiXCR on the PCR reads; one entry per CDR3 protein. Of 500,000 to 600,000 distinct CDR3 sequences in the sample, around 19% were seen once. Sequenced material: PBMCs from the stem cell graft donor, taken from the stem cell graft. All receptors come from a human donor who donated a stem cell graft to a child with acute lymphoblastic leukemia.

This sequence joins TRBV7-9 and TRBJ2-7, with no clear D. Germline V gene lookup returns CDR1 SEHNR and CDR2 FQNEAQ (reference sequence). Trimming shortened V by 6 bases and J by 0 bases, and 12 bases separated the two germline ends. CDR3 size: 14 residues. The CDR3 DNA sequence: TGTGCCAGCAGACCTTCGGCAGGCTCCTACGAGCAGTACTTC. It encodes CASRPSAGSYEQYF. Using reference TRBV7-9 and TRBJ2-7 for the parts outside the CDR3, the full variable domain is DTGVSQNPRHKITKRGQNVTFRCDPISEHNRLYWYRQTLGQGPEFLTYFQNEAQLEKSRLLSDRFSAERPKGSFSTLEIQRTEQGDSAMYLCASRPSAGSYEQYFGPGTRLTVT.

In nucleotides, the CDR3 is TGTGCCAGCAGCGACGAGGGGACTAACCACTACGAGCAGTACTTC. It translates to CASSDEGTNHYEQYF. The chain couples TRBV12-3 or TRBV12-4 to TRBJ2-7, with 7 bases that match TRBD2. This CDR3 has 15 amino acids. Trimming took 6 bases from V and 3 from J; bases not matched to a gene: 11.

In this sample, this clonotype turned up a few times. The genes are TRBV5-1 and TRBJ2-2; TRBD2 agrees at 12 bases. This CDR3 region has 18 residues. In germline, CDR1 is SGHRS, CDR2 YFSETQ. V dropped 0 bases and J dropped 4; count of bases not matched to a gene: 7. In DNA form, the CDR3 reads TGCGCCAGCAGCTTGGCGACTAGCGGGAGTAGAGGCACCGGGGAGCTGTTTTTT. Encoded protein: CASSLATSGSRGTGELFF.

On this clonotype: In this CDR3 the conserved last residue, phenylalanine or tryptophan, is missing, so a read error is likely. This chain connects TRBV12-3 or TRBV12-4 to TRBJ2-2; TRBD2 aligns across 11 bases. This CDR3 spans 17 amino acids. After removal of 5 bases from V and 3 bases from J, the junction contained 8 bases not matched to a gene. The CDR3 region is CASSPSSGRWYTGELFL. CDR3 DNA: TGTGCCAGCAGTCCTTCTAGCGGGAGGTGGTACACCGGGGAGCTGTTTTTG.

The chain couples TRBV5-1 to TRBJ2-7, with 14 bases lining up with TRBD2. Germline V gives CDR1 SGHRS, CDR2 YFSETQ. The CDR3 runs to 20 residues. V lost 3 bases and J lost 2; bases outside the gene matches: 16. The CDR3: CASSSGTSGSILRGPYEQYF. The CDR3 DNA reads as TGCGCCAGCAGCTCTGGGACTAGCGGGAGTATCTTGCGGGGACCCTACGAGCAGTACTTC.

This chain joins TRBV2 and TRBJ2-7; 10 bases are a match to TRBD2. The CDR3 contains 14 residues. V trimming: 8 bases; J trimming: 3 bases; junction bases outside the gene matches: 7. Germline V gene sequence: CDR1 SNHLY, CDR2 FYNNEI. The CDR3, as DNA: TGTGCCAGCCAATGGGCTAGCGGGAGCTACGAGCAGTACTTC. The encoded protein is CASQWASGSYEQYF.

This clonotype was counted only a few times. The rearrangement joins TRBV29-1 to TRBJ2-2; TRBD2 agrees at 15 bases. Germline CDR1 SQVTM, CDR2 ANQGSEA. V was pared by 3 bases and J by 0 bases, with 5 bases of the junction left unmatched. The CDR3 totals 18 residues. CDR3 residues: CSVEGGLAGGTNTGELFF. The CDR3 DNA reads TGCAGCGTTGAGGGGGGACTAGCGGGAGGAACGAACACCGGGGAGCTGTTTTTT.

This clonotype was detected ten times or more. This chain connects TRBV6-5 to TRBJ2-7, with D possibly being TRBD1 (6 bases). V was trimmed by 5 bases and J by 5 bases, leaving 25 bases between them. This CDR3 region has 17 residues. Germline CDR1 is MNHEY and CDR2 is SVGAGI. The CDR3 loop is CASSTRIRGFPRNEQYF. The CDR3 coding sequence is TGTGCCAGCAGTACCCGGATCAGGGGATTCCCCCGGAACGAGCAGTACTTC.

In its sample, this clonotype was seen a few times. CDR3 nucleotides: TGTGCCAGTAGTATTACAAGCCTCATGAACACTGAAGCTTTCTTT. Its protein product is CASSITSLMNTEAFF. This chain joins TRBV19 and TRBJ1-1; D not certain. Germline loops: CDR1 LNHDA, CDR2 SQIVND (reference sequence). This CDR3 comprises 15 residues. The ends were cut back, 3 bases at V and 0 bases at J, with 11 bases in the middle.

As to this clonotype: A read error may account for a junction end that differs from germline. The J gene is TRBJ1-5, the V gene TRBV5-8, with 10 bases aligning to TRBD1. In germline, CDR1 is SGHTS, CDR2 YDEGEE. The CDR3 extends over 15 amino acids. The CDR3 sequence: CASRLDRGSSQPQHF. In DNA form, the CDR3 reads TGTGCCAGCAGGTTGGACAGGGGGTCTAGTCAGCCCCAGCATTTT.

The chain is built from TRBV12-3 or TRBV12-4 and TRBJ2-3; maybe TRBD1 (5 bases). CDR3 length equals 15 residues. Trimming took off 7 bases at V and 0 bases at J, with 14 bases between the two ends. The CDR3 protein is CASTLDRGSTDTQYF. The DNA of the CDR3 is TGTGCCAGCACCCTCGACAGAGGAAGCACAGATACGCAGTATTTT.

The chain has TRBV7-2 and TRBJ1-1, with D possibly matching TRBD1 (5 bases). Germline lookup yields CDR1 SGHTA and CDR2 FQGNSA. CDR3 size: 15 residues. V dropped 1 base and J dropped 6 bases, with 15 bases sitting between them. CDR3 in amino acids: CASSLDRGSQPEAFF. DNA for the CDR3: TGTGCCAGCAGCTTAGATCGGGGGTCCCAGCCTGAAGCTTTCTTT.

The genes are TRBV7-9 and TRBJ1-4, with 7 bases that match TRBD1. Per the germline V gene, CDR1 is SEHNR and CDR2 is FQNEAQ (reference sequence). The V gene end was trimmed by 3 bases and the J gene end by 8 bases; junction bases not matched to a gene: 6. CDR3 length: 14 amino acids. The CDR3 loop is CASSFDRDGEKLFF. The CDR3 region has the DNA TGTGCCAGCAGCTTCGACAGGGATGGCGAAAAACTGTTTTTT.

This chain links TRBV6-1 with TRBJ1-4; TRBD1 matches at 7 bases. This CDR3 comprises 18 residues. In germline, CDR1 is MNHNS, CDR2 SASEGT. The J segment lost 7 bases and the V segment lost 7 bases, leaving 21 bases of the junction unmatched. CDR3 loop: CASTGQGGGGKWSEKLFF. The CDR3 DNA reads TGTGCCAGCACCGGCCAGGGGGGGGGCGGGAAGTGGAGTGAAAAACTGTTTTTT.

J is TRBJ2-7 and V is TRBV27; tentatively, D is TRBD2 (6 bases). The CDR3 runs to 13 residues. Germline V lookup: CDR1 MNHEY, CDR2 SMNVEV (reference sequence). Deletions cut 5 bases from V and 2 bases from J, with 10 bases between. CDR3 protein: CASSRTITYEQYF. Written as DNA, the CDR3 is TGTGCCAGCAGTCGGACTATAACCTACGAGCAGTACTTC.

V is TRBV18 and J is TRBJ1-1; D gene uncertain. CDR3 length equals 13 residues. Germline-derived CDR1 and CDR2 are KGHSH and LQKENI. V lost 5 bases, J lost 2 bases, and 9 bases lay in between. CDR3 nucleotides: TGTGCCAGCTCAGTGGATTCTAACACTGAAGCTTTCTTT. Protein: CASSVDSNTEAFF. The full variable domain, completed using reference TRBV18 and TRBJ1-1, is NAGVMQNPRHLVRRRGQEARLRCSPMKGHSHVYWYRQLPEEGLKFMVYLQKENIIDESGMPKERFSAEFPKEGPSILRIQQVVRGDSAAYFCASSVDSNTEAFFGQGTRLTVV.

This clonotype has just a few counts. The V gene is TRBV6-1, the J gene TRBJ1-6; 7 bases are a match to TRBD1. The germline V gene has CDR1 MNHNS and CDR2 SASEGT. V gave up 6 bases and J gave up 4 bases; unmatched junction bases: 9. CDR3 length: 16 residues. The CDR3 nucleotides are TGTGCCAGCAGGGAGGTACAGGGGCAATATAATTCACCCCTCCACTTT. Translated: CASREVQGQYNSPLHF.

The sample holds a few counts of this clonotype. This chain uses TRBV6-1 with TRBJ2-3; D remains ambiguous. The germline gives CDR1 MNHNS, CDR2 SASEGT. The V and J ends lost 6 bases and 4 bases respectively, with 11 bases between them. This CDR3 spans 13 amino acids. The CDR3 sequence is CASRPIRADTQYF. As DNA, the CDR3 is TGTGCCAGCAGGCCGATACGAGCAGATACGCAGTATTTT.

The chain couples TRBV12-3 or TRBV12-4 to TRBJ1-1, with no clear D. This CDR3 has 13 amino acids. Trimming removed 5 bases from V and 1 base from J, with 8 bases in between. This CDR3 reads CASSRDKNTEAFF. The CDR3, as DNA: TGTGCCAGCAGTCGTGACAAGAACACTGAAGCTTTCTTT.

This clonotype was picked up a small number of times. The chain has TRBV7-6 and TRBJ2-1, with 10 bases fitting TRBD2. CDR1 SGHVS and CDR2 FNYEAQ come from the germline V gene. The CDR3 contains 15 residues. V lost 3 bases to trimming and J lost 6 bases; unmatched junction nucleotides: 5. The CDR3 spells CASSFSLAGANEQFF. The CDR3 bases are TGTGCCAGCAGCTTTTCCCTAGCGGGAGCCAATGAGCAGTTCTTC.

This chain links TRBV12-3 or TRBV12-4 with TRBJ1-1, with a possible D match to TRBD1 (5 bases). CDR3 length: 13 residues. V lost 2 bases and J 7 bases, leaving 11 bases between the germline ends. In DNA form, the CDR3 reads TGTGCCAGCAGTTTAATCAGGGCTGGTGAAGCTTTCTTT. Its translation is CASSLIRAGEAFF.

The chain is built from TRBV4-1 and TRBJ2-1, with 10 nucleotides matching TRBD2. The germline gives CDR1 MGHRA, CDR2 YSYEKL. The CDR3 runs to 20 residues. J lost 3 bases, V lost 1 base, and 15 bases had no gene match. The CDR3 region is CASSQVRVQREGRFYNEQFF. Written as DNA, the CDR3 is TGCGCCAGCAGCCAAGTTAGAGTCCAGCGGGAGGGCCGATTCTACAATGAGCAGTTCTTC.

A word on this clonotype: One junction end does not reproduce the germline sequence, and a read error may be involved. J is TRBJ2-1 and V is TRBV10-3; D unclear. This CDR3 is 16 amino acids long. Germline CDR1 is ENHRY and CDR2 is SYGVKD. The CDR3 protein is CAISDPGTPNYNDQFF. For the CDR3, the DNA is TGTGCCATCAGTGACCCGGGTACTCCCAATTACAATGACCAGTTCTTC.

This clonotype has more than one count but fewer than ten. This chain uses TRBV9 with TRBJ1-2; D is undetermined. CDR3 length equals 13 residues. Germline CDR1 SGDLS, CDR2 YYNGEE. The V end was cut by 0 bases, the J end by 4 bases, with 7 bases between. The DNA for the CDR3 is TGTGCCAGCAGCGTAGAGGTCGGCTATGGCTACACCTTC. Translation gives CASSVEVGYGYTF.

This CDR3 is CASTRSKGGPTEAFF. In DNA form, the CDR3 reads TGTGCCAGCACCCGATCAAAGGGGGGGCCCACTGAAGCTTTCTTT. This chain links TRBV9 with TRBJ1-1, with a possible D match to TRBD1 (6 bases). Germline CDR1 reads SGDLS; CDR2 reads YYNGEE. This CDR3 is built from 15 residues. Trimming removed 6 bases at V and 4 bases at J, with 19 bases between.

The V call is TRBV23-1, the J call TRBJ2-7, with D perhaps being TRBD1 or TRBD2 (5 bases each). TRBV23-1 is identified as an open reading frame with a role that is uncertain. Trimming removed 7 bases at V and 6 bases at J, with 25 bases between. This CDR3 comprises 16 residues. The CDR3 bases are TGCGCCAGCACCTCGAGGCCCGGGACCAAAACCGGCGAGCAGTACTTC. Its protein is CASTSRPGTKTGEQYF.

The chain employs TRBV28 and TRBJ2-1; D is unresolved. V lost 3 bases to trimming and J lost 2 bases, with 11 bases between them. The germline CDR1 and CDR2 sequences are MDHEN and SYDVKM. The CDR3 runs 15 residues. CDR3 amino acids: CASSFVGTPYNEQFF. CDR3 nucleotide sequence: TGTGCCAGCAGTTTTGTCGGTACTCCCTACAATGAGCAGTTCTTC.

V and J are TRBV30 and TRBJ1-4, with D possibly TRBD1 on 5 matching bases. CDR3 length: 11 amino acids. V was pared by 2 bases and J by 7 bases, with 5 bases between. The V gene's germline CDR1 is GTSNPN and CDR2 SVGIG (reference sequence). CDR3: CAWSQGEKLFF. The CDR3, as DNA: TGTGCCTGGAGTCAGGGTGAAAAACTGTTTTTT.

This clonotype appeared a few times. This chain connects TRBV5-1 to TRBJ2-7; 10 nucleotides agree with TRBD2. V was pared by 0 bases and J by 4 bases, with 4 bases of the junction left unmatched. The CDR3 extends over 15 amino acids. CDR1 SGHRS and CDR2 YFSETQ come from the germline V gene. In DNA, the CDR3 is TGCGCCAGCAGCTTGGAAGCGGGAGGGCCTTACGAGCAGTACTTC. Its translation is CASSLEAGGPYEQYF. Based on the CDR3 plus reference TRBV5-1 and TRBJ2-7, the full variable domain is KAGVTQTPRYLIKTRGQQVTLSCSPISGHRSVSWYQQTPGQGLQFLFEYFSETQRNKGNFPGRFSGRQFSNSRSEMNVSTLELGDSALYLCASSLEAGGPYEQYFGPGTRLTVT.

This clonotype has only a few counts. The chain employs TRBV15 and TRBJ2-3; D uncertain. Germline CDR1 LNHNV, CDR2 YYDKDF (reference sequence). With 5 bases removed from V and 3 bases from J, the gap between germline ends came to 12 bases. CDR3 size: 14 residues. The CDR3 DNA reads TGTGCCACCAGCCTTTATTTTGGAACAGATACGCAGTATTTT. This encodes CATSLYFGTDTQYF.